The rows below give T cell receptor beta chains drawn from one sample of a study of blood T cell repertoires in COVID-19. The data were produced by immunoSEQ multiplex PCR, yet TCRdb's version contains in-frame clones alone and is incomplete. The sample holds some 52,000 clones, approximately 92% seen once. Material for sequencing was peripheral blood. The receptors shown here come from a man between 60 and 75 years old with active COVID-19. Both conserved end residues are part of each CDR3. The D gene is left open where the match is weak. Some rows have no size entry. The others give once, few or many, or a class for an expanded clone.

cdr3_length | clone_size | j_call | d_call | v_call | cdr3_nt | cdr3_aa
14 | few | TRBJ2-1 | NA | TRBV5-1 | TGCGCCAGCAGCTCAACAGCGGGCTACAATGAGCAGTTCTTC | CASSSTAGYNEQFF
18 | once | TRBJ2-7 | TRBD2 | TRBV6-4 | TGTGCCAGCAGTGACCGGACCAACAAGGGTCTAGCGGGAGTCGAGCAGTACTTC | CASSDRTNKGLAGVEQYF
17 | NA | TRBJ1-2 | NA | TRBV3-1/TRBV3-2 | TGTGCCAGCAGCCAAGACCGGGGTCACCTAGTAAACTATGGCTACACCTTC | CASSQDRGHLVNYGYTF
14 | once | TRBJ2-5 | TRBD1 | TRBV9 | TGTGCCAGCAGCGTGACAGGGTTCCAAGAGACCCAGTACTTC | CASSVTGFQETQYF
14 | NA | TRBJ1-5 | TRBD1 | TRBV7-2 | TGTGCCAGCAGCTCGGGACAGGGGAATCAGCCCCAGCATTTT | CASSSGQGNQPQHF
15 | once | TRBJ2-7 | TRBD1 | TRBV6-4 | TGTGCCAGCAGTGACGGACAGGGAGTGAGGTACGAGCAGTACTTC | CASSDGQGVRYEQYF
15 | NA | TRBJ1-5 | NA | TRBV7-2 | TGTGCCAGCAGCTTACTAGGGACAAGTAATCAGCCCCAGCATTTT | CASSLLGTSNQPQHF
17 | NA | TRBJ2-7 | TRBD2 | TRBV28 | TGTGCCAGCAATGACCCAACCTGGACTAGCGGGAGTTACGAGCAGTACTTC | CASNDPTWTSGSYEQYF
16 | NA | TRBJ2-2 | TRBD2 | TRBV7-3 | TGTGCCAGCAGCCCTGCTAGCGGGAAGGGCACCGGGGAGCTGTTTTTT | CASSPASGKGTGELFF
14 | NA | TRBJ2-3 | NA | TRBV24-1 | TGTGCCACCAGTGCGACACGAACCACAGATACGCAGTATTTT | CATSATRTTDTQYF
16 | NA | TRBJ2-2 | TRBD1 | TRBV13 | TGTGCCAGCAGCCCCCGACAGGGGGCGGACACCGGGGAGCTGTTTTTT | CASSPRQGADTGELFF
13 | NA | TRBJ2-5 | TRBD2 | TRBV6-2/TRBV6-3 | TGTGCCGGCAGCCTAGCGGGATTAGAGACCCAGTACTTC | CAGSLAGLETQYF